The source of this T cell receptor (beta chain) is a study of blood T cell repertoires in COVID-19. Background on the study: Samples of COVID-19 (acute and convalescent) were obtained from the United States, Italy and Spain. T cells, B-cell-depleted T cells, or PBMCs provided the cDNA or gDNA that served as material.

Germline assignment: CDR1 LGHNT and CDR2 FRNRAP. V gave up 1 base and J gave up 5 bases, with 17 bases separating them. CDR3 size: 17 residues. In the original analysis: It was from reference gene primer amplification that nucleated cell counts were estimated. The data were produced by immunoSEQ multiplex PCR, yet TCRdb's version contains in-frame clones alone and is incomplete. V and J calls and clone size come straight from that table; D and trimming were deduced from the DNA. The sample carries fewer than 150,000 clones, 90% recorded once. What was sequenced was peripheral blood. The source is a woman between 45 and 65 years old with acute or convalescent COVID-19. V is TRBV12-5 and J is TRBJ1-4, with D unresolved. CDR3 region: CASGLADKTDLNEKLFF. The CDR3 DNA is TGTGCTAGTGGTTTGGCAGATAAGACTGACTTGAATGAAAAACTGTTTTTT. Full variable domain (outside the CDR3, taken from reference TRBV12-5 and TRBJ1-4): DARVTQTPRHKVTEMGQEVTMRCQPILGHNTVFWYRQTMMQGLELLAYFRNRAPLDDSGMPKDRFSAEMPDATLATLKIQPSEPRDSAVYFCASGLADKTDLNEKLFFGSGTQLSVL.